These 6 T cell receptor beta chains share one sample of origin, sequenced in a study of blood T cell repertoires in COVID-19. Generated by immunoSEQ multiplex PCR, the TCRdb table keeps only in-frame clones and is missing some. The repertoire includes over 60,000 clones, roughly 92% of them detected once, and approximately 5.5% sits in the top ten. Material for sequencing was peripheral blood. The source is a human donor in a cohort sampled during active COVID-19.

The gene calls are TRBV3-1 (or the pseudogene TRBV3-2) and TRBJ1-2; 7 bases match TRBD1. V trimming: 1 base; J trimming: 8 bases; junction bases outside the gene matches: 10. Per the germline V gene, CDR1 is LGHDT and CDR2 is YNNKEL (reference sequence). The CDR3 extends over 15 amino acids. The CDR3 sequence: CASSQATGAGRGYTF. CDR3 bases: TGTGCCAGCAGCCAAGCAACAGGGGCAGGGAGAGGCTACACCTTC.

The CDR3 bases are TGTGCCAGCAGTTACTCGGTGCAGGGGGCGGCTTTCTTT. As protein: CASSYSVQGAAFF. The chain uses TRBV6-5 and TRBJ1-1, with 8 bases that match TRBD1. CDR3 size: 13 residues. Germline loops: CDR1 MNHEY, CDR2 SVGAGI. The V gene end was trimmed by 0 bases and the J gene end by 11 bases; junction bases not matched to a gene: 5.

This chain connects TRBV6-5 to TRBJ2-7; TRBD2 matches at 7 bases. The CDR3 spans 15 residues. Trimming cost V 8 bases and J 4 bases; bases outside gene matches: 14. The germline V gene encodes CDR1 MNHEY and CDR2 SVGAGI. The CDR3 protein is CASAVRNSGPYEQYF. The CDR3 DNA is TGTGCCAGCGCGGTTAGGAATAGCGGGCCTTACGAGCAGTACTTC.

The genes are TRBV28 and TRBJ1-4; perhaps TRBD1 as D (6 bases). CDR1 is MDHEN, CDR2 SYDVKM, per germline. Trimming shortened V by 2 bases and J by 7 bases, and 17 bases separated the two germline ends. The CDR3 runs 16 residues. CDR3 DNA: TGTGCCAGCAGTTTACCCCCAGCAGGGGTGGGTGAAAAACTGTTTTTT. Protein: CASSLPPAGVGEKLFF. Complete variable domain (other parts from reference TRBV28 and TRBJ1-4): DVKVTQSSRYLVKRTGEKVFLECVQDMDHENMFWYRQDPGLGLRLIYFSYDVKMKEKGDIPEGYSVSREKKERFSLILESASTNQTSMYLCASSLPPAGVGEKLFFGSGTQLSVL.

The V gene is TRBV19, the J gene TRBJ2-3, with 9 bases identical to TRBD2. Germline V gene lookup returns CDR1 LNHDA and CDR2 SQIVND (reference sequence). V was clipped by 3 bases and J by 4 bases; unmatched bases: 2. This CDR3 comprises 14 residues. DNA of the CDR3: TGTGCCAGTAGTATGGGCGGGGGGGCAGATACGCAGTATTTT. Amino acids: CASSMGGGADTQYF.

V and J are TRBV21-1 and TRBJ1-5. TRBV21-1 is an annotated pseudogene. CDR3 length: 14 residues. This chain's CDR3 is CASSQTGVEQPQHF. CDR3 in DNA: TGTGCCAGCAGCCAGACCGGGGTTGAACAGCCCCAGCATTTT.